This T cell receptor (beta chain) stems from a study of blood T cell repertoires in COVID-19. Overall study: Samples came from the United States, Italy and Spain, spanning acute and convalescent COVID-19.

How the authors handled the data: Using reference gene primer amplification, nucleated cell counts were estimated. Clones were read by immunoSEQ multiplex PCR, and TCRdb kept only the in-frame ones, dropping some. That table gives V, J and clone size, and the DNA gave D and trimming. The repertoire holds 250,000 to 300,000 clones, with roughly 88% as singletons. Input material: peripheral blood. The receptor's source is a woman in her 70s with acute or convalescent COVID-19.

The CDR3 DNA sequence: TGTGCCAGTAGTATGCAGGAGGCCGGGGATTCACCCCTCCACTTT. Amino acids: CASSMQEAGDSPLHF. V and J are TRBV19 and TRBJ1-6; D remains unclear. The germline V gene encodes CDR1 LNHDA and CDR2 SQIVND (reference sequence). The CDR3 length is 15 residues. V was shortened by 3 bases and J by 8 bases, with 14 bases between the two germline ends.